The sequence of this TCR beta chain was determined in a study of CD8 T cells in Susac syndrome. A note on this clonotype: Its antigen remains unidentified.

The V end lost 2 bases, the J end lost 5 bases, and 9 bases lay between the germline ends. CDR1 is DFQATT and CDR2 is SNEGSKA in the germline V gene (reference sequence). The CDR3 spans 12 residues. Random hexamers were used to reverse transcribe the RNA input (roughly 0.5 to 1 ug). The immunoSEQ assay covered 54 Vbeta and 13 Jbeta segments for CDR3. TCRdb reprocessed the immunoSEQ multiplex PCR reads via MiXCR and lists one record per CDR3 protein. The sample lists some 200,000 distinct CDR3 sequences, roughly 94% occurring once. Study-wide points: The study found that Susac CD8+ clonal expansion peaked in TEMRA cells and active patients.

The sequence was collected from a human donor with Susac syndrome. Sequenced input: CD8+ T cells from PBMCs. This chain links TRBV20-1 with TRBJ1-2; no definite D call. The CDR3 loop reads CSARIPEYGYTF. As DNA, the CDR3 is TGCAGTGCTAGAATACCGGAGTATGGCTACACCTTC.